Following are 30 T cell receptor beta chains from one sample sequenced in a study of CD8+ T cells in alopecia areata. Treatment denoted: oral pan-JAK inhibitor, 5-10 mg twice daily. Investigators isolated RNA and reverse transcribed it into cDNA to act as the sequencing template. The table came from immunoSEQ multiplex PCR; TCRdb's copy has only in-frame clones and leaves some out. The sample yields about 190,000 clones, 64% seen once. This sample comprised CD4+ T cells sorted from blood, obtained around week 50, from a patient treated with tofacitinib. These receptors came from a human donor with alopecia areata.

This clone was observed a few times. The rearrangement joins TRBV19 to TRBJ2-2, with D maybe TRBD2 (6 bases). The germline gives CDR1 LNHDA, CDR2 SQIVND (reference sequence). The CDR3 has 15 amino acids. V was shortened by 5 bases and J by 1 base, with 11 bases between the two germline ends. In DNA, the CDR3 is TGTGCCAGTAGTCCGGGACTCCAGAACACCGGGGAGCTGTTTTTT. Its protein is CASSPGLQNTGELFF.

CDR3 region: CAATGVAGELFF. The CDR3 DNA is TGTGCCGCCACCGGTGTCGCCGGGGAGCTGTTTTTT. J is TRBJ2-2 and V is TRBV19; unclear D gene. Germline CDR1 LNHDA, CDR2 SQIVND (reference sequence). Trimming removed 11 bases at V and 6 bases at J, with 13 bases between. The CDR3 is 12 amino acids.

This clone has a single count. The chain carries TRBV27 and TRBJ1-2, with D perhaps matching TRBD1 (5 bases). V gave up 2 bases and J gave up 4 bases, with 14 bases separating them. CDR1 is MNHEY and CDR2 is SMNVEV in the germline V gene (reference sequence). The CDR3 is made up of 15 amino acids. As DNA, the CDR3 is TGTGCCAGCAGTTTAGCCTGGGACGGAGGCTATGGCTACACCTTC. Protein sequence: CASSLAWDGGYGYTF.

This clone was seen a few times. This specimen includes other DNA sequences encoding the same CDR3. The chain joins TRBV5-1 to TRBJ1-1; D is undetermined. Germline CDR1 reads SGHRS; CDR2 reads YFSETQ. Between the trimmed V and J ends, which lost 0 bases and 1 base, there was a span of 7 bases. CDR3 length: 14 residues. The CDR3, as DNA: TGCGCCAGCAGCTTGGGACAACAGAACACTGAAGCTTTCTTT. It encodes CASSLGQQNTEAFF.

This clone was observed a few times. The CDR3, as DNA: TGTGCCAGCAGTTGGCGCGATACAGATACGCAGTATTTT. Its protein product is CASSWRDTDTQYF. The rearrangement links TRBV25-1 to TRBJ2-3; D ambiguous. The CDR3 length is 13 residues. Trimming pared 5 bases from V and 3 bases from J, leaving 9 bases between. The germline gives CDR1 MGHDK, CDR2 SYGVNS.

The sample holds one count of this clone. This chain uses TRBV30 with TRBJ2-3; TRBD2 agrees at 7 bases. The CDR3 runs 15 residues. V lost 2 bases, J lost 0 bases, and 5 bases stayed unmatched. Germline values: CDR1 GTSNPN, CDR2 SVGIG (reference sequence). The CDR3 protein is CAWSRLADSTDTQYF. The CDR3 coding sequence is TGTGCCTGGAGTCGGCTAGCGGATAGCACAGATACGCAGTATTTT.

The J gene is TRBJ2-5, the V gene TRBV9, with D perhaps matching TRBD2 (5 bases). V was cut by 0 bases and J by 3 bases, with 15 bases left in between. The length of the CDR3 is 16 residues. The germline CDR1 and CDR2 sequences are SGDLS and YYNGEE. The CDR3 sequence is CASSVAGGVSKETQYF. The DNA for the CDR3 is TGTGCCAGCAGCGTAGCTGGAGGAGTTTCCAAAGAGACCCAGTACTTC.

The CDR3 sequence is CASSEVGLGTDTQYF. CDR3 nucleotides: TGTGCCAGCAGTGAAGTAGGGCTGGGCACAGATACGCAGTATTTT. The rearrangement joins TRBV2 to TRBJ2-3, with unresolved D. Germline assignment: CDR1 SNHLY and CDR2 FYNNEI. The V gene lost 1 base and the J gene lost 1 base, with 9 bases spanning the gap. The CDR3 sequence is 15 residues long.

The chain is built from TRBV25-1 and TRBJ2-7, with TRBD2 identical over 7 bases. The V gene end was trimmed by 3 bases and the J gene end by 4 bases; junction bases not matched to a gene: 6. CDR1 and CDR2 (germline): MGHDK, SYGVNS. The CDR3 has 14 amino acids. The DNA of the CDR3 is TGTGCCAGCAGTGAGGGAGGGGCGCATTACGAGCAGTACTTC. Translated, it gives CASSEGGAHYEQYF.

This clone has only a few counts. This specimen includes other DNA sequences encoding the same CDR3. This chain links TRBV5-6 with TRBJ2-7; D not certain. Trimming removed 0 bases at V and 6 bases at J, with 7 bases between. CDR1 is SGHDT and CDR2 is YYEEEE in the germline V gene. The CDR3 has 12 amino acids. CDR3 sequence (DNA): TGTGCCAGCAGCTTGGCCGTTGGCGAGCAGTACTTC. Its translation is CASSLAVGEQYF.

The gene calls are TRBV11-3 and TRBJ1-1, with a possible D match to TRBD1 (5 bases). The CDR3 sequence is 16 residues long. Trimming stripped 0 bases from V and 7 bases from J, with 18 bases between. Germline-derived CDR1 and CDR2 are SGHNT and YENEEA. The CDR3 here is CASSLDGRGGRDEAFF. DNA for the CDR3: TGTGCCAGCAGCTTAGACGGTAGGGGAGGACGTGATGAAGCTTTCTTT.

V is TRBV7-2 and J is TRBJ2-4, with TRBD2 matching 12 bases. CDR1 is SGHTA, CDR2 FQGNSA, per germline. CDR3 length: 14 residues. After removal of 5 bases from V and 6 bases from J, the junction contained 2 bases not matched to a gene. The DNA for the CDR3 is TGTGCCAGCAGCCCGGGACTAGCGGGAAACATTCAGTACTTC. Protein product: CASSPGLAGNIQYF.

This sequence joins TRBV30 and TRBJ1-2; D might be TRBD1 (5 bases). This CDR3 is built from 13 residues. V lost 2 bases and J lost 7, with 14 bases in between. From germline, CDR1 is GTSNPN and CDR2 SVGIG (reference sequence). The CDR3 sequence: CAWSTTGTGGYTF. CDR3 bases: TGTGCCTGGAGTACAACGGGGACGGGTGGCTACACCTTC.

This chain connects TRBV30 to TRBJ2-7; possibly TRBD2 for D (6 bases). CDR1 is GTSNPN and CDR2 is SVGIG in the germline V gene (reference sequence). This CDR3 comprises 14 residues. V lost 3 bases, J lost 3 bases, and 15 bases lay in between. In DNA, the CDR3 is TGTGCCTGGAGGTCACCCGGCGGGGTCTACGAGCAGTACTTC. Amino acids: CAWRSPGGVYEQYF. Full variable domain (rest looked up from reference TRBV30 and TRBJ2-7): SQTIHQWPATLVQPVGSPLSLECTVEGTSNPNLYWYRQAAGRGLQLLFYSVGIGQISSEVPQNLSASRPQDRQFILSSKKLLLSDSGFYLCAWRSPGGVYEQYFGPGTRLTVT.

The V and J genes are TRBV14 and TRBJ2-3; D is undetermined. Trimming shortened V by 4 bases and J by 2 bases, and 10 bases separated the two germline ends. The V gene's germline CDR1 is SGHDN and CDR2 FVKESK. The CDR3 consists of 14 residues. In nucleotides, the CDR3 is TGTGCCAGCAGCCCCCCAGATACCACAGATACGCAGTATTTT. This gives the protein CASSPPDTTDTQYF.

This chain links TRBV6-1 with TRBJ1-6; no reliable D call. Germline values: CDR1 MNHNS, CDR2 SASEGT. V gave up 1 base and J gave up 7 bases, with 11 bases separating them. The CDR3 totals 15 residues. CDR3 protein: CASSEGAERNSPLHF. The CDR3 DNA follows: TGTGCCAGCAGTGAAGGGGCCGAAAGGAATTCACCCCTCCACTTT.

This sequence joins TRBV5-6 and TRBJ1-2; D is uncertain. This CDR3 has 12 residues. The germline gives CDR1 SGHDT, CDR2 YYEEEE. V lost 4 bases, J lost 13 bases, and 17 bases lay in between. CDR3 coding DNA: TGTGCCAGCAGCCCCGGACTGCGGCTCTTCACCTTC. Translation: CASSPGLRLFTF.

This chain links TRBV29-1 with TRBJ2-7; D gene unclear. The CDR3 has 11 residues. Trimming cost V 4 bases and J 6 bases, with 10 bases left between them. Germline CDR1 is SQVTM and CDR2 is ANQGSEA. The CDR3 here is CSVGSIVEQYF. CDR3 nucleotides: TGCAGCGTTGGTAGTATTGTCGAGCAGTACTTC.

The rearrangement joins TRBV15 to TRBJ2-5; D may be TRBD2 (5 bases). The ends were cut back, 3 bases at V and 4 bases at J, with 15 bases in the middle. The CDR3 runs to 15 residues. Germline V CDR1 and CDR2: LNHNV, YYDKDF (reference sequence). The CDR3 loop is CATSRSIGIGETQYF. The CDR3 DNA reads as TGTGCCACCAGCAGGAGTATCGGGATCGGAGAGACCCAGTACTTC.

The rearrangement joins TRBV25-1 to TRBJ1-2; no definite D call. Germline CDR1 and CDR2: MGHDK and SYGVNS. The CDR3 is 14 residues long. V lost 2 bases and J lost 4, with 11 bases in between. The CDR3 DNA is TGTGCCAGCAGTGAACAGGAACCGCCCTATGGCTACACCTTC. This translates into CASSEQEPPYGYTF.

CDR3 protein: CASSDGSGLKAFF. CDR3 DNA: TGTGCCAGCAGTGACGGTTCAGGACTCAAAGCTTTCTTT. The chain carries TRBV6-5 and TRBJ1-1; no reliable D call. The CDR3 is made up of 13 amino acids. V lost 5 bases and J lost 9, with 16 bases in between. CDR1 and CDR2 (germline): MNHEY, SVGAGI.

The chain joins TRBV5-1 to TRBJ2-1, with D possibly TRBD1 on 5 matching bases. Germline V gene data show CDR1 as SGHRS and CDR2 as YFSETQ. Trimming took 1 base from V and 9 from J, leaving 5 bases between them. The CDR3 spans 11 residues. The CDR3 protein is CASSLQGEQFF. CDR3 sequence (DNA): TGCGCCAGCAGCTTGCAGGGTGAGCAGTTCTTC.

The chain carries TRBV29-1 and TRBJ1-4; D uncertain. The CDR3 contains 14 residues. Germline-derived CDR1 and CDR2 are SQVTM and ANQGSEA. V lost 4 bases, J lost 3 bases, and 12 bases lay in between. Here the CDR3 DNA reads TGCAGCGTTGTATATCGACAATCTAATGAAAAACTGTTTTTT. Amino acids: CSVVYRQSNEKLFF.

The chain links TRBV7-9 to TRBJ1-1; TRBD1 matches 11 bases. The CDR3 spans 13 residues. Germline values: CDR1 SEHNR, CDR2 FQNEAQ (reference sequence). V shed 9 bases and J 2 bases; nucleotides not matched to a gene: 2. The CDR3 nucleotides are TGTGCCAGGGACAGGGGGCCAAACACTGAAGCTTTCTTT. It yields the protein CARDRGPNTEAFF.

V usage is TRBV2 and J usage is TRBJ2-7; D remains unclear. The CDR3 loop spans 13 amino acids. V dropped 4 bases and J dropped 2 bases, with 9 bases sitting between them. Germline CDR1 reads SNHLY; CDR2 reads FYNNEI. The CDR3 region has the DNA TGTGCCAGCAGTGGGCAGGCACCCTACGAGCAGTACTTC. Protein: CASSGQAPYEQYF. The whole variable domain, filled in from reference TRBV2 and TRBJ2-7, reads EPEVTQTPSHQVTQMGQEVILRCVPISNHLYFYWYRQILGQKVEFLVSFYNNEISEKSEIFDDQFSVERPDGSNFTLKIRSTKLEDSAMYFCASSGQAPYEQYFGPGTRLTVT.

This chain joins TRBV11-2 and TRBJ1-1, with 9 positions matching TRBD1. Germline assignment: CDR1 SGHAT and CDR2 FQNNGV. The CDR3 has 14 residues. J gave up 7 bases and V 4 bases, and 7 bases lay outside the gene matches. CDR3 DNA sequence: TGTGCCAGCAGCTGGGGACAGGGAGGTGTTGAAGCTTTCTTT. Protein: CASSWGQGGVEAFF.

Here the CDR3 DNA reads TGTGCCACCGAGCGGGGGGTCCTCAGCACAGATACGCAGTATTTT. The encoded protein is CATERGVLSTDTQYF. This rearrangement joins TRBV10-3 to TRBJ2-3, with 9 positions matching TRBD2. V lost 10 bases to trimming and J lost 0 bases; unmatched junction nucleotides: 8. The CDR3 has 15 amino acids. The germline V gene has CDR1 ENHRY and CDR2 SYGVKD.

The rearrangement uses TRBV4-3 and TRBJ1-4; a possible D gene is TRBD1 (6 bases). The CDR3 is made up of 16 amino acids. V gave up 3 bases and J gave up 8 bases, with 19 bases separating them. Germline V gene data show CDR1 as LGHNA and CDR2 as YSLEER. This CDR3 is CASSQGALTGEEKLFF. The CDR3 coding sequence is TGCGCCAGCAGCCAGGGGGCACTCACCGGGGAGGAAAAACTGTTTTTT.

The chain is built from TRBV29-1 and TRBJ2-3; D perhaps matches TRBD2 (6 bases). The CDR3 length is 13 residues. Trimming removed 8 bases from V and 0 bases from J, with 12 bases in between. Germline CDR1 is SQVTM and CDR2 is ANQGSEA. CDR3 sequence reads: CSLGGASTDTQYF. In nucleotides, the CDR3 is TGCAGCCTGGGCGGGGCTAGCACAGATACGCAGTATTTT.

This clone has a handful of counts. CDR3 sequence (DNA): TGTGCCTGGACCCGAAACTCCTACAATGAGCAGTTCTTC. This sequence encodes CAWTRNSYNEQFF. The chain links TRBV30 to TRBJ2-1; D call uncertain. Germline-derived CDR1 and CDR2 are GTSNPN and SVGIG (reference sequence). The V and J ends lost 4 bases and 0 bases respectively, with 7 bases between them. This CDR3 contains 13 residues.